The 29 T cell receptor beta chains presented below share a single source sample, sequenced in a study of T-cell reconstitution after alpha-beta-depleted transplantation in children. Library preparation (for TCRbeta) was performed with unique molecular identifiers. TCRdb independently ran MiXCR on the PCR reads; one entry per CDR3 protein. The profile shows 90,000 to 100,000 distinct CDR3 sequences, 9% to 15% of them singletons. This material consisted of PBMCs from the stem cell graft donor, taken from the stem cell graft. These receptors were collected from a human donor who donated a stem cell graft to a child with inherited bone marrow failure.

This clonotype was detected many times. The V call is TRBV6-5, the J call TRBJ2-7; 7 bases match TRBD2. After removal of 2 bases from V and 5 bases from J, the junction contained 9 bases not matched to a gene. The germline V gene has CDR1 MNHEY and CDR2 SVGAGI. The CDR3 consists of 15 residues. Here the CDR3 DNA reads TGTGCCAGCAGTTACCAACGCCGGGGGGTAAACGAGCAGTACTTC. This codes for CASSYQRRGVNEQYF.

In this sample, this clonotype turned up many times. The J gene is TRBJ1-2, the V gene TRBV7-9, with D uncertain. The CDR3 sequence is 13 residues long. Looked up from germline, CDR1 is SEHNR and CDR2 is FQNEAQ (reference sequence). The ends were cut back, 1 base at V and 5 bases at J, with 8 bases in the middle. CDR3 coding DNA: TGTGCCAGCAGCTTAGAACTCCTGTATGGCTACACCTTC. Translation gives CASSLELLYGYTF.

This clonotype has ten or more counts. This sequence joins TRBV5-4 and TRBJ2-1; D gene uncertain. CDR3 length: 11 amino acids. The germline CDR1 and CDR2 sequences are SGHNT and YYREEE (reference sequence). With 4 bases removed from V and 2 bases from J, the gap between germline ends came to 1 base. Here the CDR3 reads CASSAYNEQFF. The CDR3 coding sequence is TGTGCCAGCAGCGCCTACAATGAGCAGTTCTTC.

This clonotype came up many times. The chain combines TRBV5-1 with TRBJ2-5; weak D call: TRBD1 (6 bases). Trimming pared 4 bases from V and 4 bases from J, leaving 20 bases between. Germline V lookup: CDR1 SGHRS, CDR2 YFSETQ. CDR3 length: 16 residues. The DNA of the CDR3 is TGCGCCAGCAGCCGGGTCCCCACAGGGTTTCGAGAGACCCAGTACTTC. It yields the protein CASSRVPTGFRETQYF.

This clonotype was recorded at least ten times. The chain is built from TRBV18 and TRBJ1-5; D possibly corresponds to TRBD1 (5 bases). V shed 4 bases and J shed 7 bases, with 14 bases lying between them. The length of the CDR3 is 14 residues. Germline-derived CDR1 and CDR2 are KGHSH and LQKENI. DNA of the CDR3: TGTGCCAGCTCACTTGGCGGGACGGCACAGCCCCAGCATTTT. This sequence encodes CASSLGGTAQPQHF.

This clonotype was picked up many times. CDR3 bases: TGTGCCAGCAGTTTGGGGGTTCGGAATCAGCCCCAGCATTTT. This codes for CASSLGVRNQPQHF. The chain uses TRBV12-3 or TRBV12-4 and TRBJ1-5; D may be TRBD1 (5 bases). This CDR3 is built from 14 residues. V lost 3 bases and J 4 bases, leaving 10 bases between the germline ends.

The sample holds many counts of this clonotype. The chain recombines TRBV28 with TRBJ1-2; tentatively, D is TRBD1 (6 bases). CDR3 length: 16 amino acids. From germline, CDR1 is MDHEN and CDR2 SYDVKM. V lost 2 bases and J 1 base, leaving 14 bases between the germline ends. The CDR3 DNA reads TGTGCCAGCAGTTTAGAACCACAGGGCTTTAACTATGGCTACACCTTC. Protein product: CASSLEPQGFNYGYTF.

V gene TRBV6-2 or TRBV6-3 combines with J gene TRBJ2-1; TRBD1 is a possible D gene (7 bases). Germline values: CDR1 MNHEY, CDR2 SVGEGT. The CDR3 sequence is 20 residues long. With 7 bases removed from V and 0 bases from J, the gap between germline ends came to 28 bases. CDR3: CASIPWAAGGTFSSYNEQFF. The CDR3 coding sequence is TGTGCCAGCATCCCCTGGGCGGCAGGGGGGACCTTTAGCTCCTACAATGAGCAGTTCTTC.

There are many counts of this clonotype. This chain links TRBV7-2 with TRBJ2-1, with D uncertain. Trimming left V 5 bases short and J 0 bases short, with 5 bases between. The length of the CDR3 is 13 residues. The germline CDR1 and CDR2 sequences are SGHTA and FQGNSA. CDR3 sequence: CASSPSSYNEQFF. In nucleotides, the CDR3 is TGTGCCAGCAGCCCCAGCTCCTACAATGAGCAGTTCTTC. The full variable domain, its missing parts supplied by reference TRBV7-2 and TRBJ2-1, is GAGVSQSPSNKVTEKGKDVELRCDPISGHTALYWYRQSLGQGLEFLIYFQGNSAPDKSGLPSDRFSAERTGGSVSTLTIQRTQQEDSAVYLCASSPSSYNEQFFGPGTRLTVL.

In this sample, this clonotype turned up many times. The chain recombines TRBV27 with TRBJ1-1; D gene unclear. In germline, CDR1 is MNHEY, CDR2 SMNVEV (reference sequence). The ends were cut back, 3 bases at V and 1 base at J, with 3 bases in the middle. The CDR3 is 12 residues long. The CDR3 DNA follows: TGTGCCAGCAGTTTGGGGAACACTGAAGCTTTCTTT. Translating gives CASSLGNTEAFF.

This clonotype was seen at least ten times. This chain connects TRBV5-1 to TRBJ2-5, with 8 nucleotides matching TRBD2. Looked up from germline, CDR1 is SGHRS and CDR2 is YFSETQ. The CDR3 length is 15 residues. V was pared by 2 bases and J by 2 bases, with 5 bases of the junction left unmatched. In DNA, the CDR3 is TGCGCCAGCAGCTTTCAGAGCGGGGGACAAGAGACCCAGTACTTC. It specifies CASSFQSGGQETQYF.

In this sample, this clonotype turned up many times. V is TRBV15 and J is TRBJ2-7; either TRBD1 or TRBD2 may supply D (5 bases each). The CDR3 has 17 residues. Germline CDR1 reads LNHNV; CDR2 reads YYDKDF (reference sequence). Trimming cost V 3 bases and J 0 bases, with 18 bases left between them. This CDR3 reads CATSRGTGTLSSYEQYF. DNA of the CDR3: TGTGCCACCAGCAGGGGGACCGGCACACTGAGCTCCTACGAGCAGTACTTC.

There are a few counts of this clonotype. The rearrangement uses TRBV7-9 and TRBJ2-7, with D uncertain. Germline V gene data show CDR1 as SEHNR and CDR2 as FQNEAQ (reference sequence). The length of the CDR3 is 15 residues. Trimming took 3 bases from V and 4 from J, leaving 16 bases between them. CDR3 sequence (DNA): TGTGCCAGCAGCTTTTTTTTTCTTGGAGTTTACGAGCAGTACTTC. Protein product: CASSFFFLGVYEQYF.

This clonotype occurred many times. J is TRBJ1-1 and V is TRBV29-1, with D maybe TRBD1 (5 bases). Germline CDR1 and CDR2: SQVTM and ANQGSEA. V lost 7 bases and J lost 1, with 13 bases in between. CDR3 length: 13 residues. The CDR3 nucleotides read TGCAGCGGATCCGGGACGGCGAACACTGAAGCTTTCTTT. Its protein product is CSGSGTANTEAFF.

This clonotype was seen repeatedly, ten times or more. V gene TRBV11-3 combines with J gene TRBJ2-3, with TRBD2 matching 8 bases. The V gene's germline CDR1 is SGHNT and CDR2 YENEEA. Unmatched junction bases numbered 4, after V lost 4 bases and J lost 4 bases. The CDR3 loop spans 14 amino acids. The CDR3 sequence: CASSSRGGSDTQYF. CDR3 DNA: TGTGCCAGCAGCTCTCGGGGGGGCTCAGATACGCAGTATTTT.

This clonotype was detected a few times. The rearrangement links TRBV20-1 to TRBJ2-2; no clear D gene. V lost 5 bases and J 5 bases, leaving 27 bases between the germline ends. This CDR3 is 18 amino acids long. In germline, CDR1 is DFQATT, CDR2 SNEGSKA (reference sequence). CDR3 residues: CSAGDASPKTGSTGELFF. CDR3 sequence (DNA): TGCAGTGCTGGTGATGCAAGCCCAAAAACCGGATCGACCGGGGAGCTGTTTTTT.

The V gene is TRBV18, the J gene TRBJ1-4, with D perhaps TRBD1 (5 bases). The V gene lost 3 bases and the J gene lost 0 bases, with 8 bases spanning the gap. The CDR3 is made up of 15 amino acids. Germline V gene data show CDR1 as KGHSH and CDR2 as LQKENI. Here the CDR3 reads CASSPGPTTNEKLFF. CDR3 DNA: TGTGCCAGCTCACCGGGGCCAACAACTAATGAAAAACTGTTTTTT.

This clonotype was observed a few times. The rearrangement joins TRBV29-1 to TRBJ2-7; D is perhaps TRBD1 or TRBD2 (5 bases each). Trimming pared 4 bases from V and 0 bases from J, leaving 19 bases between. The CDR3 runs 16 residues. The germline V gene encodes CDR1 SQVTM and CDR2 ANQGSEA. The CDR3 nucleotides read TGCAGCGTTGGTGGGGGTGATGGCTCTAGCTCCTACGAGCAGTACTTC. This sequence encodes CSVGGGDGSSSYEQYF.

This clonotype has ten or more counts. J is TRBJ1-2 and V is TRBV25-1, with 8 nucleotides matching TRBD1. Trimming cost V 3 bases and J 8 bases; bases outside gene matches: 8. Germline V lookup: CDR1 MGHDK, CDR2 SYGVNS. There are 14 residues in the CDR3. This CDR3 reads CASSDSGQGIGYTF. CDR3 nucleotides: TGTGCCAGCAGTGACTCCGGACAGGGAATAGGCTACACCTTC.

This clonotype was counted at least ten times. The V and J genes are TRBV4-1 and TRBJ1-1; no definite D call. There are 15 residues in the CDR3. V was clipped by 3 bases and J by 6 bases, with 17 bases between them. The V gene's germline CDR1 is MGHRA and CDR2 YSYEKL. CDR3 in amino acids: CASSHDDGRAAEAFF. The CDR3 coding sequence is TGCGCCAGCAGCCACGATGACGGAAGGGCCGCTGAAGCTTTCTTT.

There are many counts of this clonotype. The chain couples TRBV6-5 to TRBJ1-2; D remains unclear. The CDR3 runs to 13 residues. V was shortened by 6 bases and J by 0 bases, with 8 bases between the two germline ends. CDR1 and CDR2 from the germline V gene are MNHEY and SVGAGI. CDR3 protein: CASSGGSNYGYTF. CDR3 nucleotides: TGTGCCAGCAGCGGAGGATCTAACTATGGCTACACCTTC.

This clonotype was recorded at least ten times. The V gene is TRBV29-1, the J gene TRBJ1-2, with D possibly matching TRBD1 (6 bases). Trimming shortened V by 7 bases and J by 3 bases, and 15 bases separated the two germline ends. The CDR3 covers 13 residues. Germline loops: CDR1 SQVTM, CDR2 ANQGSEA. CDR3 protein: CSAAQGGDYGYTF. In DNA, the CDR3 is TGCAGCGCCGCACAGGGAGGCGACTATGGCTACACCTTC.

This clonotype was counted ten times or more. CDR3 residues: CASSLDIGYTDTQYF. The CDR3 DNA is TGTGCCAGCAGCTTAGATATCGGGTACACAGATACGCAGTATTTT. The rearrangement uses TRBV7-2 and TRBJ2-3, with D unresolved. Germline lookup yields CDR1 SGHTA and CDR2 FQGNSA. Trimming pared 1 base from V and 2 bases from J, leaving 10 bases between. This CDR3 is built from 15 residues.

The table lists this clonotype with many counts. The chain is built from TRBV29-1 and TRBJ2-1; D gene ambiguous. The V and J ends lost 6 bases and 3 bases respectively, with 15 bases between them. CDR3 size: 14 residues. Germline CDR1 and CDR2: SQVTM and ANQGSEA. This CDR3 reads CSVLTLGIYNEQFF. Written as DNA, the CDR3 is TGCAGCGTCCTAACTCTAGGCATCTACAATGAGCAGTTCTTC.

At least ten counts were recorded for this clonotype. The CDR3: CASRRGDQSSYNEQFF. CDR3 DNA: TGCGCCAGCAGACGTGGGGACCAAAGCTCCTACAATGAGCAGTTCTTC. The chain couples TRBV5-1 to TRBJ2-1; possibly TRBD1 or TRBD2 for D (5 bases each). Germline V gives CDR1 SGHRS, CDR2 YFSETQ. The CDR3 has 16 residues. Trimming took off 5 bases at V and 0 bases at J, with 15 bases between the two ends.

This clonotype was seen more than once but under ten times. The chain carries TRBV6-2 or TRBV6-3 and TRBJ1-5; no definite D call. The V and J ends lost 5 bases and 4 bases respectively, with 18 bases between them. This CDR3 contains 16 residues. Germline loops: CDR1 MNHEY, CDR2 SVGEGT. The CDR3: CASSPSLGRSNQPQHF. The CDR3 DNA is TGTGCCAGCAGTCCCTCCCTCGGACGGTCAAATCAGCCCCAGCATTTT.

There are a few counts of this clonotype. The junction shows a germline mismatch at one end, possibly a read error. V is TRBV6-1 and J is TRBJ1-2, with 7 bases matching TRBD1. The CDR3 is made up of 15 amino acids. CDR1 is MNHNS and CDR2 is SASEGT in the germline V gene. The CDR3 reads CASSVRHRGTYGYTF. CDR3 DNA: TGTGCCAGCAGTGTACGACACAGGGGTACCTATGGCTATACCTTC.

The table lists this clonotype with many counts. The chain employs TRBV7-2 and TRBJ2-2; 9 positions match TRBD1. CDR3 length equals 16 residues. The germline CDR1 and CDR2 sequences are SGHTA and FQGNSA. V gave up 1 base and J gave up 4 bases; unmatched junction bases: 4. CDR3 protein: CASSLGGTGSTGELFF. CDR3 DNA: TGTGCCAGCAGCTTAGGCGGGACAGGGTCCACCGGGGAGCTGTTTTTT.

This clonotype was picked up many times. V gene TRBV20-1 combines with J gene TRBJ2-2, with TRBD2 identical over 9 bases. The CDR3 has 15 amino acids. Trimming at V came to 3 bases and at J to 7 bases, leaving 9 bases not matched to a gene. Per germline, CDR1 DFQATT and CDR2 SNEGSKA (reference sequence). The DNA of the CDR3 is TGCAGTGCTAGTAGTGCGGGGGGGCGTGACGGGGAGCTGTTTTTT. Translating it yields CSASSAGGRDGELFF.